The next 19 T cell receptor beta chains were all read from a single sample in a study of blood T cell repertoires in COVID-19. Measured with immunoSEQ multiplex PCR; TCRdb has only the in-frame clones, and not every one. Of 150,000 to 200,000 clones in the sample, roughly four fifths were seen once. Input material: peripheral blood. All receptors come from a man aged 45-65 years who had recovered from COVID-19.

This chain links TRBV27 with TRBJ2-3; TRBD2 matches 7 bases. V shed 6 bases, J shed 5 bases, and the junction held 8 bases outside the gene matches. The CDR3 totals 14 residues. Germline assignment: CDR1 MNHEY and CDR2 SMNVEV (reference sequence). The CDR3 is CASSRVSGGDTQYF. The CDR3 DNA reads as TGTGCCAGCAGCCGGGTTTCGGGGGGAGATACGCAGTATTTT.

The CDR3 protein is CASSEGGLSYNEQFF. The CDR3, as DNA: TGTGCCAGCAGCGAAGGGGGCCTCTCCTACAATGAGCAGTTCTTC. The rearrangement joins TRBV6-2 or TRBV6-3 to TRBJ2-1; 7 nucleotides align to TRBD1. The CDR3 is made up of 15 amino acids. Germline V gene data show CDR1 as MNHEY and CDR2 as SVGEGT. Trimming removed 6 bases from V and 0 bases from J; junction bases left unmatched: 5.

The V call is TRBV2, the J call TRBJ1-2; D call uncertain. Germline V gene sequence: CDR1 SNHLY, CDR2 FYNNEI. V lost 5 bases and J lost 7, with 11 bases in between. The CDR3 contains 12 residues. The DNA of the CDR3 is TGTGCCAGCAGTTACCACTCCATTGGCTACACCTTC. Translated, it gives CASSYHSIGYTF.

V and J are TRBV13 and TRBJ1-1, with a possible D match to TRBD1 (6 bases). The CDR3 has 14 amino acids. Germline V CDR1 and CDR2: PRHDT, FYEKMQ (reference sequence). V was shortened by 5 bases and J by 0 bases, with 10 bases between the two germline ends. The CDR3, as DNA: TGTGCCAGCAGCCGGACAGAAATGAACACTGAAGCTTTCTTT. This translates into CASSRTEMNTEAFF.

This clone was detected only once. This chain connects TRBV27 to TRBJ2-1; D perhaps matches TRBD1 (6 bases). V was pared by 0 bases and J by 0 bases, with 6 bases between. The CDR3 runs to 15 residues. Germline V gene lookup returns CDR1 MNHEY and CDR2 SMNVEV (reference sequence). The CDR3 loop reads CASSLSGASYNEQFF. Here the CDR3 DNA reads TGTGCCAGCAGTTTATCGGGGGCCTCCTACAATGAGCAGTTCTTC.

This clone was seen repeatedly, ten times or more. Here the CDR3 reads CASSQEVAANYGYTF. The DNA of the CDR3 is TGTGCCAGCAGCCAAGAGGTAGCAGCTAACTATGGCTACACCTTC. V is TRBV4-2 and J is TRBJ1-2; D not certain. Looked up from germline, CDR1 is LGHNA and CDR2 is YNFKEQ. The CDR3 length is 15 residues. V was pared by 0 bases and J by 0 bases, with 8 bases between.

This clone appeared a few times. The chain has TRBV7-3 and TRBJ2-2; D is unresolved. The CDR3 loop spans 12 amino acids. V lost 6 bases, J lost 6 bases, and 8 bases lay in between. Germline-derived CDR1 and CDR2 are SGHTA and FQGTGA. CDR3 DNA: TGTGCCAGCAGTCAAAGCGCCGGGGAGCTGTTTTTT. Protein: CASSQSAGELFF.

The chain couples TRBV3-1 (or the pseudogene TRBV3-2) to TRBJ2-1, with D possibly being TRBD2 (5 bases). Germline V lookup: CDR1 LGHDT, CDR2 YNNKEL (reference sequence). V lost 3 bases to trimming and J lost 8 bases, with 11 bases between them. The CDR3 consists of 13 residues. CDR3 region: CASSHPRADEQFF. The CDR3 DNA reads TGTGCCAGCAGCCACCCTAGAGCGGATGAGCAGTTCTTC.

In its sample, this clone was seen once. The V and J genes are TRBV7-9 and TRBJ2-5, with 7 bases lining up with TRBD2. Germline trimming cut 1 base from V and 5 bases from J; bases unmatched to any gene: 10. The length of the CDR3 is 16 residues. The germline V gene has CDR1 SEHNR and CDR2 FQNEAQ (reference sequence). CDR3 coding DNA: TGTGCCAGCAGCTTAGGGCTAGCGGAAATGGGGGAGACCCAGTACTTC. It codes for CASSLGLAEMGETQYF.

V usage is TRBV11-2 and J usage is TRBJ2-2, with D possibly TRBD2 on 6 matching bases. In germline, CDR1 is SGHAT, CDR2 FQNNGV. V shed 1 base and J shed 6 bases, with 15 bases lying between them. The CDR3 spans 16 residues. DNA for the CDR3: TGTGCCAGCAGCTTAGTTGGACTAATGGGCTCCGGGGAGCTGTTTTTT. Encoded protein: CASSLVGLMGSGELFF.

The CDR3, as DNA: TGTGCCAGCACCGATAGCGGGAGTTTGTACGAGCAGTACTTC. As protein: CASTDSGSLYEQYF. V and J are TRBV28 and TRBJ2-7, with 9 bases identical to TRBD2. CDR3 size: 14 residues. Trimming cost V 7 bases and J 4 bases; bases outside gene matches: 8. Germline CDR1 reads MDHEN; CDR2 reads SYDVKM.

This chain links TRBV7-7 with TRBJ2-2; D call uncertain. This CDR3 spans 15 amino acids. Trimming stripped 5 bases from V and 1 base from J, with 11 bases between. Germline values: CDR1 SSHAT, CDR2 FNYEAQ (reference sequence). CDR3 sequence (DNA): TGTGCCAGCAGCGCCGATCAGTTGAACACCGGGGAGCTGTTTTTT. It is translated as CASSADQLNTGELFF. The whole variable domain, remainder taken from reference TRBV7-7 and TRBJ2-2, is GAGVSQSPRYKVTKRGQDVTLRCDPISSHATLYWYQQALGQGPEFLTYFNYEAQPDKSGLPSDRFSAERPEGSISTLTIQRTEQRDSAMYRCASSADQLNTGELFFGEGSRLTVL.

The V gene is TRBV27, the J gene TRBJ1-5; D gene ambiguous. The V and J ends lost 6 bases and 6 bases respectively, with 12 bases between them. The CDR3 consists of 13 residues. The germline gives CDR1 MNHEY, CDR2 SMNVEV (reference sequence). Written as DNA, the CDR3 is TGTGCCAGCAGGTATAGGGCGGGTCAGCCCCAGCATTTT. Residues: CASRYRAGQPQHF.

This clone was seen just once. This sequence joins TRBV5-1 and TRBJ1-4; 8 nucleotides line up with TRBD1. This CDR3 is 17 amino acids long. From germline, CDR1 is SGHRS and CDR2 YFSETQ. The ends lost 0 bases at V and 4 bases at J; junction bases unmatched: 8. The CDR3 coding sequence is TGCGCCAGCAGCTTGGGATTCGGGACAGGACTTAATGAAAAACTGTTTTTT. It specifies CASSLGFGTGLNEKLFF.

This clone was counted a single time. The rearrangement uses TRBV5-6 and TRBJ2-7, with D possibly TRBD2 on 5 matching bases. CDR3 length: 16 residues. The V end lost 1 base, the J end lost 0 bases, and 14 bases lay between the germline ends. CDR1 and CDR2 (germline): SGHDT, YYEEEE. CDR3: CASSLYTERSSYEQYF. CDR3 DNA sequence: TGTGCCAGCAGCTTGTATACCGAGCGGAGCTCCTACGAGCAGTACTTC.

The chain has TRBV2 and TRBJ2-5; D may be TRBD2 (5 bases). V lost 0 bases and J lost 5, with 16 bases in between. The germline gives CDR1 SNHLY, CDR2 FYNNEI. The CDR3 consists of 16 residues. This chain's CDR3 is CASSEALPSAGETQYF. The DNA of the CDR3 is TGTGCCAGCAGTGAAGCGCTTCCCAGCGCGGGCGAGACCCAGTACTTC.

This chain uses TRBV21-1 with TRBJ2-7; the table's D call, TRBD2, was not checked against the DNA. TRBV21-1 is assigned pseudogene status. The length of the CDR3 is 17 residues. The CDR3 DNA sequence: TGTGCCAGCAGCAAAGGGCCGGGACTCATTAGCTCCTACGAGCAGTACTTC. This sequence encodes CASSKGPGLISSYEQYF.

CDR3 DNA: TGTGCCAGCAGTTACTTTCTAGCGGGAGGGAATGAGCAGTTCTTC. Its protein product is CASSYFLAGGNEQFF. The chain is built from TRBV6-5 and TRBJ2-1; 12 nucleotides line up with TRBD2. Unmatched junction bases numbered 2, after V lost 1 base and J lost 7 bases. The CDR3 loop spans 15 amino acids. Germline loops: CDR1 MNHEY, CDR2 SVGAGI.

The chain has TRBV15 and TRBJ2-7; D gene unclear. CDR3 size: 15 residues. V was clipped by 0 bases and J by 2 bases, with 11 bases between them. Germline V lookup: CDR1 LNHNV, CDR2 YYDKDF (reference sequence). This CDR3 reads CATSRDPVAPYEQYF. CDR3 nucleotides: TGTGCCACCAGCAGAGATCCAGTTGCCCCCTACGAGCAGTACTTC.